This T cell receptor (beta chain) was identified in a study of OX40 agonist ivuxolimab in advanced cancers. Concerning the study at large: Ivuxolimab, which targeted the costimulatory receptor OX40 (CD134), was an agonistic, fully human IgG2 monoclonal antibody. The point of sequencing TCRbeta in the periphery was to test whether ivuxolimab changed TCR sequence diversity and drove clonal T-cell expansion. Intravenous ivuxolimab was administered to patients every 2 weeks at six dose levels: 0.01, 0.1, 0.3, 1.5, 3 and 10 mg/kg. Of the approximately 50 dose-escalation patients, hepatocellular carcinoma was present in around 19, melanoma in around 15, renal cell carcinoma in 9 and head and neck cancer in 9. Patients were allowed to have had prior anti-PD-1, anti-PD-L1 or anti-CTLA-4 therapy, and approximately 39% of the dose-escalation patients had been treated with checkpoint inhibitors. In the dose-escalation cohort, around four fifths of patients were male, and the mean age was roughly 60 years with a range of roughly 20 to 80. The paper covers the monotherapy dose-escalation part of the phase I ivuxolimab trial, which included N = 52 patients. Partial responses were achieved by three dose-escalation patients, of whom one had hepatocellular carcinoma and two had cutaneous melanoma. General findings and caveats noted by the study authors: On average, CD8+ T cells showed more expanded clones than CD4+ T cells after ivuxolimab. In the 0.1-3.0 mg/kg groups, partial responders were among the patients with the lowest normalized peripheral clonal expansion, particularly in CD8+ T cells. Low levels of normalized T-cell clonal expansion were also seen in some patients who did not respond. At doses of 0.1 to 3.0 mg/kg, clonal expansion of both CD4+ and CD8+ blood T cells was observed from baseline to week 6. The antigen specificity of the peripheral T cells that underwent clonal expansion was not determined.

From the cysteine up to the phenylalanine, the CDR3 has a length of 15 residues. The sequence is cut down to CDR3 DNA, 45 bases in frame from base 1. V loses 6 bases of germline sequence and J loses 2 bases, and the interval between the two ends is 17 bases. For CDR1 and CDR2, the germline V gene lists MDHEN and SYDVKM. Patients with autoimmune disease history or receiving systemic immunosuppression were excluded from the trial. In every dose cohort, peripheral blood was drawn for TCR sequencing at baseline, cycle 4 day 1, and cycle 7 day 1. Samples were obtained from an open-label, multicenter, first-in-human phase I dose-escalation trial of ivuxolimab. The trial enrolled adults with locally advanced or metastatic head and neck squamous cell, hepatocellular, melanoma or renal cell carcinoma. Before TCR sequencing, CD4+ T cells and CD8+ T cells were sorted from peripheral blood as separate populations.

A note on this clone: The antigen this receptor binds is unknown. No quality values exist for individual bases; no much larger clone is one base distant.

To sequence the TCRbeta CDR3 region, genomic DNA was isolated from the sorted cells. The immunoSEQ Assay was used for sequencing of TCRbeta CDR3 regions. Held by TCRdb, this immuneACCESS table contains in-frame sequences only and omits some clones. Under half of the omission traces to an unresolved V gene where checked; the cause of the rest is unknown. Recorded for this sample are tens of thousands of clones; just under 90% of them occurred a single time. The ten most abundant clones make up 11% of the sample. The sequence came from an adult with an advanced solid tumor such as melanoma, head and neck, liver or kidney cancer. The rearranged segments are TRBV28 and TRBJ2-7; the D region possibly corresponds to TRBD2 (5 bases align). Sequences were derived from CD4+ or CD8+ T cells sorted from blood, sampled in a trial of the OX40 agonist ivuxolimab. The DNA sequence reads TGTGCCAGCAGCCCTCGCCCTAGCTGGGCCTACGAGCAGTACTTC. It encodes CASSPRPSWAYEQYF.